What follows is one T cell receptor (beta chain) and its context. Its antigen is unknown. These data are taken from a study of cytomegalovirus exposure and HLA in healthy donors. General study results and limits: Most likely, a cluster of highly shared sequence variants arose as a sequencing artifact.

The CDR3 sequence is 17 residues long. Per the germline V gene, CDR1 is LGHNA and CDR2 is YNFKEQ. Trimming removed 3 bases at V and 0 bases at J, with 15 bases between. A multiplex PCR was run with 60 Vbeta primers and 13 Jbeta primers. Clones were sequenced by immunoSEQ multiplex PCR, and TCRdb holds only the in-frame ones, with some missing. The sample records under 150,000 clones, around four fifths being singletons. The sequenced sample consisted of PBMCs. The clonotype comes from a boy between 2 and 15 years old in good health and CMV-seronegative. The chain recombines TRBV4-2 with TRBJ2-1; possible D gene TRBD2, 6 bases. CDR3 region: CASSQVATRSSYNEQFF. In DNA, the CDR3 is TGTGCCAGCAGCCAGGTCGCGACTAGAAGCTCCTACAATGAGCAGTTCTTC.